This TCR beta chain was sequenced for a study of blood T cell repertoires in COVID-19. TCRdb keeps only in-frame clones here, not all; method: immunoSEQ multiplex PCR. Of almost 200,000 clones listed, around 81% are singletons. The germline V and J ends were trimmed by 8 bases and 4 bases, with 17 bases remaining between them. CDR3 length: 14 residues. Germline CDR1 is KGHSH and CDR2 is LQKENI. The specimen sequenced was peripheral blood. The receptor comes from a man in his sixties with COVID-19, enrolled during active disease. The chain uses TRBV18 and TRBJ1-2; a weak D match, TRBD1 (6 bases). The CDR3 region is CASTARGGSYGYTF. The CDR3 DNA reads TGTGCCAGCACCGCGCGAGGGGGTTCCTATGGCTACACCTTC.